This T cell receptor (beta chain) was captured in a study of blood T cell repertoires in COVID-19. Study in general: Whether acute or convalescent, the COVID-19 samples came from the United States, Italy and Spain.

Authors' analysis steps: By means of reference gene primer amplification, nucleated cell counts were estimated. The assay was immunoSEQ multiplex PCR, and TCRdb's table has in-frame clones only and misses some. That table gives V, J and clone size, and the DNA gave D and trimming. The sample has 180,000 or so clones; about nine tenths are singletons. V lost 6 bases, J lost 7 bases, and 4 bases stayed unmatched. CDR3 size: 13 residues. Germline CDR1 reads SNHLY; CDR2 reads FYNNEI. Sequencing input: peripheral blood. This sequence joins TRBV2 and TRBJ2-1; 9 nucleotides align to TRBD1. The receptor was derived from a woman aged 30 to 39 with acute or convalescent COVID-19. CDR3 in DNA: TGTGCCAGCAGAGTACAGGGGGCTAATGAGCAGTTCTTC. As protein: CASRVQGANEQFF.